This is a list of T cell receptor beta chains from one sample in a study of T cells in localized non-small cell lung cancer. Clones were sequenced by immunoSEQ multiplex PCR, and TCRdb holds only the in-frame ones, with some missing. The sample yields 4,500 or so clones, around 40% seen once. Specimen: lung tumor tissue, collected before any cancer treatment. These receptors were taken from a woman aged 40-75 years with stage I lung adenocarcinoma. The CDR3 runs from the conserved cysteine through the conserved F or W. The D gene is left open where the match is weak. Size values are once, few and many counts, or a class for expanded clones, and some rows have none.

J	V	D	size	length	DNA	CDR3
TRBJ2-2	TRBV18	TRBD1	-	16	TGTGCCAGCTCACCACTCGGACAGGGCATGTCCGGGGAGCTGTTTTTT	CASSPLGQGMSGELFF
TRBJ2-3	TRBV18	TRBD2	few	15	TGTGCCAGCTCTCCAAAAGCGGGGAGCACAGATACGCAGTATTTT	CASSPKAGSTDTQYF
TRBJ2-7	TRBV15	-	-	15	TGTGCCACCAGCAGAGATCTGGCGGTGGGCCACGAGCAGTACTTC	CATSRDLAVGHEQYF
TRBJ1-5	TRBV19	-	few	13	TGTGCCAGTAGTATTACCGAAGAGCTGGAGAGGCATTTT	CASSITEELERHF
TRBJ2-5	TRBV9	-	few	15	TGTGCCAGTGGGGTTGGGTCAGCTTTTCAAGAGACCCAGTACTTC	CASGVGSAFQETQYF
TRBJ1-3	TRBV18	-	-	15	TGTGCCAGCTCACCCCCGTCGGGACAAGGAAACACCATATATTTT	CASSPPSGQGNTIYF
TRBJ1-5	TRBV28	-	once	12	TGTGCCAGCAGTGCTACGGGTCAGCCCCAGCATTTT	CASSATGQPQHF
TRBJ2-3	TRBV18	-	-	16	TGTGCCAGCTCGCTCTTTGGGCGACCCGAGCCAGATACGCAGTATTTT	CASSLFGRPEPDTQYF
TRBJ1-1	TRBV18	-	-	12	TGTGCCAGCTCACCAGGGTACACTGAAGCTTTCTTT	CASSPGYTEAFF
TRBJ1-2	TRBV7-4	TRBD1	few	15	TGTGCCAGCAGCACGGACCGGGACAGAATTTATGGCTACACCTTC	CASSTDRDRIYGYTF
TRBJ1-5	TRBV30	-	-	15	TGTGCCTGGAGTGTGATAGGGCGGAATAATCAGCCCCAGCATTTT	CAWSVIGRNNQPQHF
TRBJ1-4	TRBV14	-	few	15	TGTGCCAGCAGCCAGCCTAAGGGGGCTAATGAAAAACTGTTTTTT	CASSQPKGANEKLFF
TRBJ2-2	TRBV6-8	TRBD2	large	14	TGTGCCAGCAGGACTAGCGGCTCCACCGGGGAGCTGTTTTTT	CASRTSGSTGELFF
TRBJ2-6	TRBV27	-	few	18	TGTGCCAGCAGTCTCAGGACGAACCCGAGCTCTGGGGCCAACGTCCTGACTTTC	CASSLRTNPSSGANVLTF
TRBJ1-3	TRBV19	TRBD1	-	14	TGTGCCAGGGGACAGGGGAAGGCTGGAAACACCATATATTTT	CARGQGKAGNTIYF
TRBJ2-5	TRBV28	TRBD1	-	15	TGTGCCAGCAGCCTAGGACAGGCCTACCAAGAGACCCAGTACTTC	CASSLGQAYQETQYF
TRBJ2-7	TRBV6-8	TRBD2	few	15	TGTGCCAGCACGCCGGGGGGGGCCTATTCCTACGAGCAGTACTTC	CASTPGGAYSYEQYF
TRBJ2-1	TRBV5-1	-	-	19	TGCGCCAGCAGCCCGCTCTGGGCTTCTCCTAGTAGCTCCTACAATGAGCAGTTCTTC	CASSPLWASPSSSYNEQFF
TRBJ2-1	TRBV5-1	TRBD1	once	15	TGCGCCAGCAGCTTGAGGACAGGGAGTTACAATGAGCAGTTCTTC	CASSLRTGSYNEQFF
TRBJ1-2	TRBV6-1	-	few	15	TGTGCCAGCAGTGAAGGGTCCGGGGGCCAGTATGGCTACACCTTC	CASSEGSGGQYGYTF
TRBJ2-3	TRBV9	-	medium-sized	14	TGTGCCAGCAGCGTAGCCCTGACCGATTATACGCAGTATTTT	CASSVALTDYTQYF
TRBJ2-1	TRBV5-1	-	-	14	TGCGCCAGCAGCTCGGGACTGGGGGGCGATGAGCAGTTCTTC	CASSSGLGGDEQFF
TRBJ2-6	TRBV19	-	-	16	TGTGCCAGTAGGTTTAGCTGGCACTCTGGGGCCAACGTCCTGACTTTC	CASRFSWHSGANVLTF
TRBJ1-5	TRBV9	-	few	12	TGTGCCAGCAGCAGTAATGCGGAGCCCCAGCATTTT	CASSSNAEPQHF
TRBJ2-1	TRBV18	-	once	17	TGTGCCAGCTCACCGGGGGTCCACATTACTCCTTACAATGAGCAGTTCTTC	CASSPGVHITPYNEQFF
TRBJ1-2	TRBV18	TRBD1	-	13	TGTGCCAGCTCACCGGGACAGAACTATGGCTACACCTTC	CASSPGQNYGYTF
TRBJ1-5	TRBV11-3	-	-	14	TGTGCCAGCAGCCTCACAGGGACGGGGCAGCCCCAGCATTTT	CASSLTGTGQPQHF
TRBJ1-1	TRBV19	-	-	16	TGTGCCAGTAGCGCCTGGGGGGGCCGTGGGAACACTGAAGCTTTCTTT	CASSAWGGRGNTEAFF
TRBJ1-4	TRBV28	TRBD1	-	15	TGTGCCAGCAGTTTACAAGGACAGGGCAATGAAAAACTGTTTTTT	CASSLQGQGNEKLFF
TRBJ2-3	TRBV6-8	TRBD1	-	16	TGTGCCAGCAGTTTGGAAGGGGGCCTCCCCACAGATACGCAGTATTTT	CASSLEGGLPTDTQYF
TRBJ2-5	TRBV28	-	-	13	TGTGCCAGCAGTTTATATATGGGGGAGACCCAGTACTTC	CASSLYMGETQYF
TRBJ2-3	TRBV6-8	-	few	13	TGTGCCATCACCGAATCGCTAGCAGATACGCAGTATTTT	CAITESLADTQYF
TRBJ2-5	TRBV5-1	TRBD2	-	14	TGCGCCAGCGCCCAACCGGGGGGAGGAGAGACCCAGTACTTC	CASAQPGGGETQYF
TRBJ1-1	TRBV28	TRBD1	-	16	TGTGCCAGCACAATAACCTCAGGGGGGAGACACACTGAAGCTTTCTTT	CASTITSGGRHTEAFF
TRBJ1-2	TRBV28	-	few	15	TGTGCCAGCAGTACAATGCAGGGTACCCCGTATGGCTACACCTTC	CASSTMQGTPYGYTF
TRBJ2-1	TRBV29-1	TRBD2	-	15	TGCAGCGCCCCCGGGGCGGGAGATGGGGCGTCTGAGCAGTTCTTC	CSAPGAGDGASEQFF
TRBJ1-5	TRBV9	-	-	13	TGTGCCAGCAGCGTAGATGACGGTCAGCCCCAGCATTTT	CASSVDDGQPQHF
TRBJ2-3	TRBV9	TRBD1	medium-sized	16	TGTGCCAGCAGTGACAGGACAGGGCGGCACACAGATACGCAGTATTTT	CASSDRTGRHTDTQYF
TRBJ1-1	TRBV11-3	-	-	14	TGTGCCAGCAGCTTACAGGCCATGAACACTGAAGCTTTCTTT	CASSLQAMNTEAFF
TRBJ2-1	TRBV28	TRBD2	-	17	TGTGCCAGCAGCTTAGGGACTAGCGGGAGATTTAGGAATGAGCAGTTCTTC	CASSLGTSGRFRNEQFF
TRBJ2-1	TRBV15	-	-	14	TGTGCCACCAACCCGGACCCCTCCTACAATGAGCAGTTCTTC	CATNPDPSYNEQFF
TRBJ1-5	TRBV19	TRBD1	few	16	TGTGCCAGTAGTCCGGCCATGGACAGGGGAGGACAGCCCCAGCATTTT	CASSPAMDRGGQPQHF
TRBJ1-4	TRBV19	-	-	13	TGTGCCAGTAGTGCCTACCGAGATGAAAAACTGTTTTTT	CASSAYRDEKLFF
TRBJ2-7	TRBV11-3	TRBD2	-	15	TGTGCCAGCAGCAGGGGAAGCGGGAGCACGTACGAGCAGTACTTC	CASSRGSGSTYEQYF
TRBJ2-1	TRBV28	TRBD2	-	14	TGTGCCACTGGCGAGGAAAGCGGGGGGAATGAGCAGTTCTTC	CATGEESGGNEQFF
TRBJ1-2	TRBV6-7	-	-	14	TGTGCCAGCAGTTACTCGGTGGAAGGCCGGGGCTACACCTTC	CASSYSVEGRGYTF
TRBJ1-1	TRBV15	TRBD1	-	15	TGTGCCACCAGCAGGAAACAGGGGGGGAACACTGAAGCTTTCTTT	CATSRKQGGNTEAFF
TRBJ1-3	TRBV15	TRBD1	-	18	TGTGCCACCAGCAGAGATCGACAGGGTCTCCGCTCTGGAAACACCATATATTTT	CATSRDRQGLRSGNTIYF
TRBJ1-2	TRBV28	-	few	15	TGTGCCAGCAGTTTATCCACGGGGGGGGCTACTGGCTACACCTTC	CASSLSTGGATGYTF
TRBJ1-2	TRBV11-3	-	-	15	TGTGCCAGCAGCTTGGTCACAGTTGTTAACTATGGCTACACCTTC	CASSLVTVVNYGYTF
TRBJ2-4	TRBV23-1	-	-	15	TGCGCCAGCAGTCAAGCGGGACAGCCCAAAAACATTCAGTACTTC	CASSQAGQPKNIQYF
TRBJ2-1	TRBV6-8	TRBD1	-	14	TGTGCCATCAGGACAGGGGGCTTTAACAATGAGCAGTTCTTC	CAIRTGGFNNEQFF
TRBJ1-2	TRBV19	-	few	15	TGTGCCAGTAGTCTAGGAGGGTGGGAGCGCTATGGCTACACCTTC	CASSLGGWERYGYTF
TRBJ2-3	TRBV28	-	-	14	TGTGCCACAGATGGAGGGGGGGGGACAGATACGCAGTATTTT	CATDGGGGTDTQYF
TRBJ2-7	TRBV6-8	-	few	14	TGTGCCAGCTCAGAAAGGCAGGGGACCTACGAGCAGTACTTC	CASSERQGTYEQYF